This T cell receptor beta chain was found in a study of blood T cells in healthy people across ages. Study summary: About one barcoded beta molecule per two T cells was captured by template switching. The study, taken as a whole, reports: More naive CD4+ cells and higher diversity marked long-lived donors relative to aged donors.

In regard to this clonotype: Its antigen is unknown.

Next came a second PCR, run for roughly 6 to 11 cycles, which used a sample-barcoded 5' primer along with a J-beta primer mix. TCRdb passed the 5' RACE reads through MiXCR, listing each CDR3 protein once. Counted here are roughly 1.5 million distinct CDR3 sequences, 35% to 45% occurring once; the ten biggest clones make up about 4%. PBMCs were isolated at a quantity of at least 7 million per sample. Per sample, extraction of total RNA gave at least 5.5 micrograms in every case. This CDR3 contains 14 residues. In germline, CDR1 is MNHEY, CDR2 SVGAGI. V lost 7 bases to trimming and J lost 4 bases, with 16 bases between them.

Source material: blood. This TCR was sampled from a woman under 30 in good health. The chain has TRBV6-5 and TRBJ1-1; D not resolved. The CDR3: CASTLSKLATEAFF. The DNA for the CDR3 is TGTGCCAGCACCCTCTCGAAGTTGGCCACTGAAGCTTTCTTT.